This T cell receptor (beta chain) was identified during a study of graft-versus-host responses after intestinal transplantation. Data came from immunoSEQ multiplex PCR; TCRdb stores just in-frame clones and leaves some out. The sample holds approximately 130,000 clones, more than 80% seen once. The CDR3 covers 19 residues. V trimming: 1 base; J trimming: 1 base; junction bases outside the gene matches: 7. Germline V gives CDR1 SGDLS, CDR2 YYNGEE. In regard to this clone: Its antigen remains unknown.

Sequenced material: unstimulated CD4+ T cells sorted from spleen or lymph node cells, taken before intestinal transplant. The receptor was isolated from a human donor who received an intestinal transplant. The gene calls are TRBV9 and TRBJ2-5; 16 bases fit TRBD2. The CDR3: CASSVSSGTSGGGQETQYF. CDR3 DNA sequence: TGTGCCAGCAGCGTATCATCCGGGACTAGCGGGGGGGGCCAAGAGACCCAGTACTTC.